Presented here are 27 T cell receptor beta chains from one specimen sequenced in a study of T cell responses to AZD1222 COVID-19 vaccine. The data were produced by immunoSEQ multiplex PCR, yet TCRdb's version contains in-frame clones alone and is incomplete. The sample includes about 150,000 clones, roughly 91% seen only once; the top ten take about 9.1%. Source: peripheral blood, taken on day 0 of AZD1222 vaccination. Every receptor here comes from an adult in good health.

The chain couples TRBV7-2 to TRBJ2-7, with D perhaps being TRBD1 or TRBD2 (5 bases each). This CDR3 has 12 residues. Germline V gene lookup returns CDR1 SGHTA and CDR2 FQGNSA. Trimming removed 5 bases at V and 7 bases at J, with 12 bases between. CDR3: CASSARGREQYF. DNA for the CDR3: TGTGCCAGCAGCGCGAGGGGTAGGGAGCAGTACTTC.

This clone has just one count. The chain links TRBV7-9 to TRBJ2-7; perhaps TRBD1 as D (6 bases). Germline V gene data show CDR1 as SEHNR and CDR2 as FQNEAQ (reference sequence). The V end lost 5 bases, the J end lost 5 bases, and 16 bases lay between the germline ends. The CDR3 length is 14 residues. CDR3 bases: TGTGCCAGCAGCATACTAGGACAGTCCGACGAGCAGTACTTC. Protein sequence: CASSILGQSDEQYF.

The chain carries TRBV7-9 and TRBJ1-6; perhaps TRBD1 as D (5 bases). V was trimmed by 3 bases and J by 6 bases, leaving 12 bases between them. Germline CDR1 SEHNR, CDR2 FQNEAQ (reference sequence). The CDR3 loop spans 15 amino acids. CDR3 residues: CASSFPPQGNSPLHF. CDR3 bases: TGTGCCAGCAGCTTTCCCCCGCAGGGTAATTCACCCCTCCACTTT. The entire variable domain, with the rest obtained from reference TRBV7-9 and TRBJ1-6, is as follows: DTGVSQNPRHKITKRGQNVTFRCDPISEHNRLYWYRQTLGQGPEFLTYFQNEAQLEKSRLLSDRFSAERPKGSFSTLEIQRTEQGDSAMYLCASSFPPQGNSPLHFGNGTRLTVT.

The CDR3 DNA reads TGTGCCAGCAGACCCGGACGGATGAATGAAAAACTGTTTTTT. Protein sequence: CASRPGRMNEKLFF. This rearrangement joins TRBV28 to TRBJ1-4; no clear D gene. CDR1 MDHEN and CDR2 SYDVKM come from the germline V gene. V lost 6 bases, J lost 5 bases, and 13 bases lay in between. The CDR3 spans 14 residues.

The V and J genes are TRBV5-1 and TRBJ1-3, with D tentatively TRBD1 (5 bases). Trimming cost V 3 bases and J 0 bases, with 13 bases left between them. CDR1 and CDR2 (germline): SGHRS, YFSETQ. The CDR3 spans 16 residues. In nucleotides, the CDR3 is TGCGCCAGCAGCTCAACCTCCAGGGCCTCTGGAAACACCATATATTTT. Its protein product is CASSSTSRASGNTIYF.

The gene calls are TRBV21-1 and TRBJ2-7; the D call in the table, TRBD1, was not verified against the DNA. TRBV21-1 counts as a pseudogene. The CDR3 has 14 amino acids. CDR3: CASSKGGQGYEQYF. The CDR3 nucleotides are TGTGCCAGCAGCAAGGGGGGACAGGGGTACGAGCAGTACTTC.

This sequence joins TRBV29-1 and TRBJ1-2; the match to TRBD1 covers 8 bases. Per the germline V gene, CDR1 is SQVTM and CDR2 is ANQGSEA. V trimming: 7 bases; J trimming: 4 bases; junction bases outside the gene matches: 5. CDR3 length: 12 residues. CDR3 sequence reads: CSAQGAIYGYTF. CDR3 DNA sequence: TGCAGCGCGCAGGGGGCAATCTATGGCTACACCTTC.

This chain joins TRBV16 and TRBJ1-2; D not certain. The CDR3 consists of 14 residues. CDR1 KGHSY and CDR2 FQNENV come from the germline V gene. Trimming removed 0 bases from V and 2 bases from J, with 7 bases in between. The CDR3 is CASSQSNVNYGYTF. CDR3 in DNA: TGTGCCAGCAGCCAATCTAACGTCAACTATGGCTACACCTTC.

This chain joins TRBV6-6 and TRBJ1-6, with D unresolved. V was trimmed by 7 bases and J by 4 bases, leaving 14 bases between them. This CDR3 comprises 15 residues. Looked up from germline, CDR1 is MNHNY and CDR2 is SVGAGI (reference sequence). The CDR3 loop reads CASNLRTGYNSPLHF. The DNA of the CDR3 is TGTGCCAGCAACTTGAGGACGGGGTATAATTCACCCCTCCACTTT.

The chain joins TRBV4-2 to TRBJ2-3; D uncertain. Trimming removed 0 bases at V and 3 bases at J, with 22 bases between. The CDR3 runs 19 residues. Germline-derived CDR1 and CDR2 are LGHNA and YNFKEQ. The CDR3 DNA sequence: TGTGCCAGCAGCCAAGAAGTACCCATTCGGCCAGAACAGACAGATACGCAGTATTTT. It encodes CASSQEVPIRPEQTDTQYF.

The V call is TRBV5-1, the J call TRBJ1-3; D call uncertain. This CDR3 spans 13 amino acids. Germline lookup yields CDR1 SGHRS and CDR2 YFSETQ. V was shortened by 4 bases and J by 2 bases, with 7 bases between the two germline ends. CDR3 region: CASSPQAGNTIYF. CDR3 nucleotide sequence: TGCGCCAGCAGCCCCCAGGCTGGAAACACCATATATTTT. The whole variable domain, remainder taken from reference TRBV5-1 and TRBJ1-3, is KAGVTQTPRYLIKTRGQQVTLSCSPISGHRSVSWYQQTPGQGLQFLFEYFSETQRNKGNFPGRFSGRQFSNSRSEMNVSTLELGDSALYLCASSPQAGNTIYFGEGSWLTVV.

The CDR3 here is CASSGGQGDTQYF. CDR3 nucleotides: TGCGCCAGTTCTGGGGGGCAGGGAGATACGCAGTATTTT. The J gene is TRBJ2-3, the V gene TRBV5-1; D is possibly TRBD1 or TRBD2 (6 bases each). Germline V gene data show CDR1 as SGHRS and CDR2 as YFSETQ. V gave up 8 bases and J gave up 5 bases, with 15 bases separating them. This CDR3 has 13 amino acids.

This sequence joins TRBV19 and TRBJ2-7; D is unclear. Germline CDR1 reads LNHDA; CDR2 reads SQIVND (reference sequence). V was shortened by 4 bases and J by 0 bases, with 13 bases between the two germline ends. This CDR3 region has 15 residues. DNA of the CDR3: TGTGCCAGTAGTACGAGCCACTCCAGCTCCTACGAGCAGTACTTC. Protein: CASSTSHSSSYEQYF.

This rearrangement joins TRBV28 to TRBJ2-7; D is perhaps TRBD2 (6 bases). Germline CDR1 MDHEN, CDR2 SYDVKM. V was clipped by 7 bases and J by 3 bases, with 13 bases between them. The CDR3 totals 13 residues. The CDR3 is CASTGGAYYEQYF. CDR3 sequence (DNA): TGTGCCAGCACTGGCGGGGCGTACTACGAGCAGTACTTC.

Only one count was recorded for this clone. V usage is TRBV5-1 and J usage is TRBJ1-6, with D uncertain. Deletions cut 1 base from V and 10 bases from J, with 9 bases between. Germline V lookup: CDR1 SGHRS, CDR2 YFSETQ. This CDR3 spans 13 amino acids. DNA of the CDR3: TGCGCCAGCAGCTTGTCATCCCCATCACCCCTCCACTTT. Its translation is CASSLSSPSPLHF.

This clone was seen a handful of times. The V gene is TRBV29-1, the J gene TRBJ2-5, with 8 bases lining up with TRBD2. The CDR3 has 15 residues. V lost 1 base to trimming and J lost 7 bases; unmatched junction nucleotides: 11. Germline values: CDR1 SQVTM, CDR2 ANQGSEA. In DNA, the CDR3 is TGCAGCGTTGAAGCGAGCGGGGGACGTTCGGGGACCCAGTACTTC. This sequence encodes CSVEASGGRSGTQYF.

The chain links TRBV9 to TRBJ1-4, with unresolved D. Germline CDR1 and CDR2: SGDLS and YYNGEE. There are 14 residues in the CDR3. Trimming left V 0 bases short and J 0 bases short, with 3 bases between. CDR3 protein: CASSVDTTNEKLFF. The CDR3 nucleotides are TGTGCCAGCAGCGTAGACACAACTAATGAAAAACTGTTTTTT.

The chain has TRBV6-5 and TRBJ1-1; no clear D gene. V was clipped by 3 bases and J by 2 bases, with 16 bases between them. The germline V gene has CDR1 MNHEY and CDR2 SVGAGI. CDR3 length equals 16 residues. CDR3 DNA sequence: TGTGCCAGCAGTTATAGGGCGTGGAGTGGAAACACTGAAGCTTTCTTT. Its translation: CASSYRAWSGNTEAFF.

The chain recombines TRBV18 with TRBJ1-1, with D unclear. The V gene's germline CDR1 is KGHSH and CDR2 LQKENI. The CDR3 extends over 14 amino acids. Trimming stripped 3 bases from V and 0 bases from J, with 8 bases between. The CDR3 protein is CASSPIHVNTEAFF. CDR3 sequence (DNA): TGTGCCAGCTCACCTATACATGTGAACACTGAAGCTTTCTTT.

The gene calls are TRBV19 and TRBJ2-3; D is possibly TRBD2 (5 bases). The CDR3 is 13 residues long. Trimming stripped 5 bases from V and 6 bases from J, with 12 bases between. Per germline, CDR1 LNHDA and CDR2 SQIVND (reference sequence). CDR3 region: CASSSPDSDTQYF. The DNA of the CDR3 is TGTGCCAGTAGTTCACCGGACTCGGATACGCAGTATTTT.

This clone was observed a handful of times. The chain recombines TRBV28 with TRBJ1-1; 7 positions agree with TRBD1. CDR3 size: 15 residues. Trimming cost V 2 bases and J 4 bases; bases outside gene matches: 7. Germline V gene lookup returns CDR1 MDHEN and CDR2 SYDVKM. Here the CDR3 reads CASSLTGAVGTEAFF. In nucleotides, the CDR3 is TGTGCCAGCAGTTTAACAGGGGCTGTCGGCACTGAAGCTTTCTTT.

The chain joins TRBV19 to TRBJ2-6; D gene unclear. Between the trimmed V and J ends, which lost 3 bases and 0 bases, there was a span of 12 bases. The germline V gene encodes CDR1 LNHDA and CDR2 SQIVND (reference sequence). This CDR3 contains 17 residues. The CDR3 DNA follows: TGTGCCAGTAGTATGGGCAGACAAAACTCTGGGGCCAACGTCCTGACTTTC. Residues: CASSMGRQNSGANVLTF.

J is TRBJ1-1 and V is TRBV19; D ambiguous. Trimming took off 3 bases at V and 0 bases at J, with 8 bases between the two ends. There are 14 residues in the CDR3. CDR1 and CDR2 from the germline V gene are LNHDA and SQIVND (reference sequence). This CDR3 is CASSMIGMNTEAFF. CDR3 in DNA: TGTGCCAGTAGTATGATAGGAATGAACACTGAAGCTTTCTTT.

The chain has TRBV9 and TRBJ2-2, with a tentative D call TRBD2 (7 bases). The CDR3 is 16 residues long. The ends were cut back, 0 bases at V and 4 bases at J, with 13 bases in the middle. Looked up from germline, CDR1 is SGDLS and CDR2 is YYNGEE. The chain's CDR3 is CASSVELRGATGELFF. CDR3 DNA: TGTGCCAGCAGCGTAGAATTACGGGGGGCCACCGGGGAGCTGTTTTTT.

V and J are TRBV18 and TRBJ1-1; no clear D. This CDR3 comprises 14 residues. With 3 bases removed from V and 2 bases from J, the gap between germline ends came to 10 bases. Germline V lookup: CDR1 KGHSH, CDR2 LQKENI. The CDR3 protein is CASSPRASNTEAFF. DNA for the CDR3: TGTGCCAGCTCACCTCGGGCCAGTAACACTGAAGCTTTCTTT.

The chain has TRBV4-3 and TRBJ2-2, with D uncertain. This CDR3 contains 16 residues. CDR1 LGHNA and CDR2 YSLEER come from the germline V gene. The V gene lost 0 bases and the J gene lost 5 bases, with 13 bases spanning the gap. The CDR3: CASSQDLGYVTGELFF. The CDR3, as DNA: TGCGCCAGCAGCCAAGATTTAGGCTACGTTACCGGGGAGCTGTTTTTT.

This clone was recorded only once. J is TRBJ2-7 and V is TRBV19; D remains ambiguous. The ends were cut back, 5 bases at V and 5 bases at J, with 10 bases in the middle. This CDR3 is built from 12 residues. Germline lookup yields CDR1 LNHDA and CDR2 SQIVND (reference sequence). The CDR3 reads CASSSVGNEQYF. DNA of the CDR3: TGTGCCAGTAGTTCCGTGGGAAACGAGCAGTACTTC. The full variable domain, in which reference TRBV19 and TRBJ2-7 provide the parts outside the CDR3, is DGGITQSPKYLFRKEGQNVTLSCEQNLNHDAMYWYRQDPGQGLRLIYYSQIVNDFQKGDIAEGYSVSREKKESFPLTVTSAQKNPTAFYLCASSSVGNEQYFGPGTRLTVT.